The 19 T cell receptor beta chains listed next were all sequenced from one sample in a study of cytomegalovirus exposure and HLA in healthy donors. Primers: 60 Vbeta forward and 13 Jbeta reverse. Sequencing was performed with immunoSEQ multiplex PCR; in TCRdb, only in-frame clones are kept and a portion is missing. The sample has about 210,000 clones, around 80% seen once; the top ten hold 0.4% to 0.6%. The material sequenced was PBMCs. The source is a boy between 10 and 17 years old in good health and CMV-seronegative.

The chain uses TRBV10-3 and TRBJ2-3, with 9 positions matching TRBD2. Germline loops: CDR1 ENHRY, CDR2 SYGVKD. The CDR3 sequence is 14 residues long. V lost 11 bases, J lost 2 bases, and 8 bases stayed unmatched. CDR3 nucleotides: TGTGCCTCCGGAGCGGGGGGAAACACAGATACGCAGTATTTT. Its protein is CASGAGGNTDTQYF.

The CDR3 DNA sequence: TGTGCCAGCAGTTACATGACAGGGGCCCATGGCTACACCTTC. Translated, it gives CASSYMTGAHGYTF. This sequence joins TRBV6-5 and TRBJ1-2, with 8 bases identical to TRBD1. This CDR3 is 14 amino acids long. After removal of 2 bases from V and 6 bases from J, the junction contained 5 bases not matched to a gene. Germline V gene sequence: CDR1 MNHEY, CDR2 SVGAGI.

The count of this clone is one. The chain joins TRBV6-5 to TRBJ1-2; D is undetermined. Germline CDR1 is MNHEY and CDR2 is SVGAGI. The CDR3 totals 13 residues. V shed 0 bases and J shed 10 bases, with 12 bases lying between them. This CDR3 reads CASSYSPLRFYTF. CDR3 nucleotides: TGTGCCAGCAGTTACTCGCCGTTGCGATTCTACACCTTC.

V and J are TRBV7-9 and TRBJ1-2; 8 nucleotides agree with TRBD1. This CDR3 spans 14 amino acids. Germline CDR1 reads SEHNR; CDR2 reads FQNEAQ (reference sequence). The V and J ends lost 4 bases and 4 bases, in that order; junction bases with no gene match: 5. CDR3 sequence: CASSSRTGSYGYTF. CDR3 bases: TGTGCCAGCAGCTCTCGGACAGGGTCCTATGGCTACACCTTC.

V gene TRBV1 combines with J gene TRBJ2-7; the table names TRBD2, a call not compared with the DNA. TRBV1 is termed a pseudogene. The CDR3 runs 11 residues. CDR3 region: CTSSSRGEQYF. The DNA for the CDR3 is TGCACCAGCAGTTCCCGGGGCGAGCAGTACTTC.

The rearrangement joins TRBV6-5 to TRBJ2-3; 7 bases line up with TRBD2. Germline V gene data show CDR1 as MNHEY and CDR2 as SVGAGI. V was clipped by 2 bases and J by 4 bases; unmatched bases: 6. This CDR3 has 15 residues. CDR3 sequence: CASSYGGGFPDTQYF. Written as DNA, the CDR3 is TGTGCCAGCAGTTACGGGGGGGGTTTCCCAGATACGCAGTATTTT.

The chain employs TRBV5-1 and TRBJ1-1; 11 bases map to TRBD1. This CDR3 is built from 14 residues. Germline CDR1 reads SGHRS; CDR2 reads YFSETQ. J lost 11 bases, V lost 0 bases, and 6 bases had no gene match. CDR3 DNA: TGCGCCAGCAGCTTGGGGACAGGGGGCGTGAAGGCTTTCTTT. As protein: CASSLGTGGVKAFF.

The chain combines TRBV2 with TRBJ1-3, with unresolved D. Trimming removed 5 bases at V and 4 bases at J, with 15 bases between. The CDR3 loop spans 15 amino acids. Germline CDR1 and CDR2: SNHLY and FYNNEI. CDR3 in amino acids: CASSLMGDRGNTIYF. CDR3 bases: TGTGCCAGCAGTTTAATGGGAGACCGAGGAAACACCATATATTTT. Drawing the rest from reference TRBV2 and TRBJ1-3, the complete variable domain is EPEVTQTPSHQVTQMGQEVILRCVPISNHLYFYWYRQILGQKVEFLVSFYNNEISEKSEIFDDQFSVERPDGSNFTLKIRSTKLEDSAMYFCASSLMGDRGNTIYFGEGSWLTVV.

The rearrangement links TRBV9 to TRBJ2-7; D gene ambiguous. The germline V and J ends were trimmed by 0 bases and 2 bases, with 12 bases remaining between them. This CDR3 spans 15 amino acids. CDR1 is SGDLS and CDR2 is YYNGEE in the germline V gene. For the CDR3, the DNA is TGTGCCAGCAGCGTAGGCGGCAACCCAACCTACGAGCAGTACTTC. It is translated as CASSVGGNPTYEQYF.

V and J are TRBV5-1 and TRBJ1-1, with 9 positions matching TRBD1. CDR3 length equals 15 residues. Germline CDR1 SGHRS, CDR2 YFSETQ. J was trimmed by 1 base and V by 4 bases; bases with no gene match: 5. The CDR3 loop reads CASSVTGGTNTEAFF. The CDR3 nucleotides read TGCGCCAGCAGCGTGACAGGGGGAACGAACACTGAAGCTTTCTTT.

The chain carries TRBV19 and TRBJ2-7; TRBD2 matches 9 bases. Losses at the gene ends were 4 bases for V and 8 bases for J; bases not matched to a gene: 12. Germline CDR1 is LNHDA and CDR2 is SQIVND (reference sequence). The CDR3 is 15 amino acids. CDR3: CASSTLAGLTTKQYF. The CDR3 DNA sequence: TGTGCCAGTAGTACCCTAGCGGGGCTCACTACGAAGCAGTACTTC.

CDR3 nucleotide sequence: TGTGCCAGCAGCTCGTCGACTGGGACTAGCGGTACCTACGAGCAGTACTTC. It encodes CASSSSTGTSGTYEQYF. The chain uses TRBV11-3 and TRBJ2-7, with 11 bases identical to TRBD2. In germline, CDR1 is SGHNT, CDR2 YENEEA. The CDR3 is 17 amino acids. V gave up 4 bases and J gave up 2 bases; unmatched junction bases: 10.

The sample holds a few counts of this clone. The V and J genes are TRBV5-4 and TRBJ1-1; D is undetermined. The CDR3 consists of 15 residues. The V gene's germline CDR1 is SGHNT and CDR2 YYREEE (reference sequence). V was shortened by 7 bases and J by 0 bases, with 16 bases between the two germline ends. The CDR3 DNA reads TGTGCCAGCGGCAGCTCGGCGGTGATGAACACTGAAGCTTTCTTT. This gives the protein CASGSSAVMNTEAFF.

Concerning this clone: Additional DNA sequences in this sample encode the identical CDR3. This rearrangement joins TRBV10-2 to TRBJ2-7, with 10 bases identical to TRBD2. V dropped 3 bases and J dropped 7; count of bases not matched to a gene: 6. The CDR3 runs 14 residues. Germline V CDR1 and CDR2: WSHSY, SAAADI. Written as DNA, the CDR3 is TGCGCCAGCAGTGAAGCGGGGGGGGTTTGGGAGCAGTACTTC. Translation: CASSEAGGVWEQYF.

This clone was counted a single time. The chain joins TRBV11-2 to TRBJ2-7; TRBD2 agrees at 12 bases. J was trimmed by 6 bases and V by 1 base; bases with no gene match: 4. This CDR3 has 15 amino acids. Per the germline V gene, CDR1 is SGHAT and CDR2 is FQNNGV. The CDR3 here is CASSLGLAGGLEQYF. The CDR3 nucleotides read TGTGCCAGCAGCTTAGGCCTAGCGGGAGGGCTCGAGCAGTACTTC.

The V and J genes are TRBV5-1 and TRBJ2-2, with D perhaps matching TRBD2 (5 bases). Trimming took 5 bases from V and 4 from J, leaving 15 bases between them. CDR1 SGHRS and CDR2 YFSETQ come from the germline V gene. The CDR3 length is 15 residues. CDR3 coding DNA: TGCGCCAGCAGACCTGGACTGGTAGGCACCGGGGAGCTGTTTTTT. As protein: CASRPGLVGTGELFF.

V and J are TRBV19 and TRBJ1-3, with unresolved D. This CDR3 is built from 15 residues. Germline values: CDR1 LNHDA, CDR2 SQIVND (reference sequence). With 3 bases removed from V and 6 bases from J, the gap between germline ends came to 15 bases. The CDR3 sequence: CASSMNSGYTNTIYF. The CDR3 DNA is TGTGCCAGTAGTATGAACAGTGGGTATACAAACACCATATATTTT. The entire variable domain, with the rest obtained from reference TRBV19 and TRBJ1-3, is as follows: DGGITQSPKYLFRKEGQNVTLSCEQNLNHDAMYWYRQDPGQGLRLIYYSQIVNDFQKGDIAEGYSVSREKKESFPLTVTSAQKNPTAFYLCASSMNSGYTNTIYFGEGSWLTVV.

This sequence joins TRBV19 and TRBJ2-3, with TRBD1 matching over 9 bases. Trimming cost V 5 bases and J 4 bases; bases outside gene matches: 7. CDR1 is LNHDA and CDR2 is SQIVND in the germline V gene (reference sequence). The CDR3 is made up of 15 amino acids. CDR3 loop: CASSPDRGPPDTQYF. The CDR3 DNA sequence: TGTGCCAGTAGTCCGGACAGGGGCCCCCCAGATACGCAGTATTTT.

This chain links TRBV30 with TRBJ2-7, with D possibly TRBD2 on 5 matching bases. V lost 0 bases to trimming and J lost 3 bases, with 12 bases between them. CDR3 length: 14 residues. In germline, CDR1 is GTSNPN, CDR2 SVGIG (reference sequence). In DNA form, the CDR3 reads TGTGCCTGGAGTGTCCCGGGATGGTACTACGAGCAGTACTTC. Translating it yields CAWSVPGWYYEQYF.